A single sample gave rise to the 18 T cell receptor beta chains below, sequenced in a study of TIL therapy for anti-PD-1-resistant metastatic lung cancer. Time point: pre-treatment sample, taken before nivolumab and TIL therapy. The libraries were made with immunoSEQ v3. Clones were read by immunoSEQ multiplex PCR, and TCRdb kept only the in-frame ones, dropping some. The data contain some 46,000 clones, 79% of them singletons. This specimen consisted of blood, obtained at baseline. The receptors shown here come from an older man with non-small cell lung cancer.

This chain uses TRBV5-6 with TRBJ2-5; the match to TRBD2 covers 7 bases. The ends lost 2 bases at V and 2 bases at J; junction bases unmatched: 9. This CDR3 spans 16 amino acids. Germline loops: CDR1 SGHDT, CDR2 YYEEEE. For the CDR3, the DNA is TGTGCCAGCAGCTTTAATCCGGGACTAACTCAAGAGACCCAGTACTTC. Amino acid sequence: CASSFNPGLTQETQYF.

This clone has more than one count but fewer than ten. This chain links TRBV6-4 with TRBJ1-1; the D is unclear. The germline gives CDR1 MRHNA, CDR2 SNTAGT. Trimming pared 2 bases from V and 4 bases from J, leaving 8 bases between. This CDR3 comprises 13 residues. CDR3 sequence: CASSDALGTEAFF. DNA of the CDR3: TGTGCCAGCAGTGACGCCTTGGGCACTGAAGCTTTCTTT.

Only one count was recorded for this clone. DNA of the CDR3: TGTGCCAGCAGGGTGGACAGGGCGAACACCGGGGAGCTGTTTTTT. This encodes CASRVDRANTGELFF. The chain links TRBV28 to TRBJ2-2; 8 bases match TRBD1. This CDR3 has 15 residues. Germline loops: CDR1 MDHEN, CDR2 SYDVKM. V dropped 6 bases and J dropped 0; count of bases not matched to a gene: 3. The complete variable domain, with remaining parts taken from reference TRBV28 and TRBJ2-2, reads DVKVTQSSRYLVKRTGEKVFLECVQDMDHENMFWYRQDPGLGLRLIYFSYDVKMKEKGDIPEGYSVSREKKERFSLILESASTNQTSMYLCASRVDRANTGELFFGEGSRLTVL.

The V gene is TRBV11-2, the J gene TRBJ2-4; 12 positions match TRBD2. The CDR3 totals 17 residues. The germline CDR1 and CDR2 sequences are SGHAT and FQNNGV. V lost 9 bases and J lost 2; bases outside the gene matches: 11. The CDR3 spells CASSRTSGTGTKNIQYF. DNA of the CDR3: TGTGCCAGTAGTAGGACTAGCGGGACTGGGACCAAAAACATTCAGTACTTC.

This clone was found once. The V gene is TRBV11-2, the J gene TRBJ2-7; tentative D call: TRBD2 (5 bases). V gave up 5 bases and J gave up 2 bases, with 13 bases separating them. Germline CDR1 is SGHAT and CDR2 is FQNNGV. This CDR3 has 14 residues. The CDR3 region is CASSPTSPTYEQYF. The CDR3 DNA follows: TGTGCCAGCAGCCCCACTAGTCCCACCTACGAGCAGTACTTC.

The genes are TRBV5-1 and TRBJ2-5; TRBD1 aligns across 8 bases. The V gene end was trimmed by 0 bases and the J gene end by 5 bases; junction bases not matched to a gene: 9. Germline V lookup: CDR1 SGHRS, CDR2 YFSETQ. The CDR3 is made up of 16 amino acids. CDR3 nucleotide sequence: TGCGCCAGCAGCTTGGGGGGACAGGTTGACGGGGAGACCCAGTACTTC. The encoded protein is CASSLGGQVDGETQYF.

This chain links TRBV15 with TRBJ2-5; the D is unclear. This CDR3 region has 17 residues. Germline V gives CDR1 LNHNV, CDR2 YYDKDF (reference sequence). V dropped 3 bases and J dropped 2 bases, with 19 bases sitting between them. This chain's CDR3 is CATSRDATVRLQETQYF. Here the CDR3 DNA reads TGTGCCACCAGCAGGGATGCCACAGTAAGGTTACAAGAGACCCAGTACTTC.

V gene TRBV7-9 combines with J gene TRBJ1-1; the D gene is possibly TRBD1 (6 bases). The ends were cut back, 5 bases at V and 4 bases at J, with 8 bases in the middle. Germline CDR1 reads SEHNR; CDR2 reads FQNEAQ (reference sequence). This CDR3 spans 12 amino acids. The CDR3 DNA reads TGTGCCAGCAGCAGGGGGAGCACTGAAGCTTTCTTT. Its translation is CASSRGSTEAFF.

The CDR3 reads CASSLNQPQHF. DNA of the CDR3: TGTGCCAGCTCCCTGAATCAGCCCCAGCATTTT. This chain connects TRBV18 to TRBJ1-5; D remains unclear. The CDR3 runs to 11 residues. Germline lookup yields CDR1 KGHSH and CDR2 LQKENI. The V end was cut by 6 bases, the J end by 4 bases, with 4 bases between.

The CDR3: CASSAGQLSSTDTQYF. Written as DNA, the CDR3 is TGTGCCAGCAGTGCGGGACAGCTCAGTAGCACAGATACGCAGTATTTT. V gene TRBV25-1 combines with J gene TRBJ2-3, with 7 bases aligning to TRBD1. The CDR3 is made up of 16 amino acids. After removal of 4 bases from V and 0 bases from J, the junction contained 7 bases not matched to a gene. CDR1 and CDR2 from the germline V gene are MGHDK and SYGVNS.

In its sample, this clone was seen once. The V gene is TRBV6-1, the J gene TRBJ1-4; no firm D call. This CDR3 contains 14 residues. From germline, CDR1 is MNHNS and CDR2 SASEGT. V was clipped by 5 bases and J by 3 bases, with 10 bases between them. The CDR3 spells CASSSGPSNEKLFF. The CDR3 DNA sequence: TGTGCCAGCAGTTCCGGGCCTTCTAATGAAAAACTGTTTTTT.

This clone was observed once. The chain joins TRBV14 to TRBJ2-5; D uncertain. This CDR3 region has 14 residues. Between the trimmed V and J ends, which lost 2 bases and 1 base, there was a span of 8 bases. Germline values: CDR1 SGHDN, CDR2 FVKESK. For the CDR3, the DNA is TGTGCCAGCAGCCAAAACGGCTTCCAAGAGACCCAGTACTTC. Encoded protein: CASSQNGFQETQYF.

In nucleotides, the CDR3 is TGTGCCAGCAGCTTAGACGGCGTATCCTACGAGCAGTACTTC. Its translation is CASSLDGVSYEQYF. The chain recombines TRBV7-2 with TRBJ2-7; D remains unclear. The V end lost 1 base, the J end lost 1 base, and 8 bases lay between the germline ends. This CDR3 spans 14 amino acids. Per germline, CDR1 SGHTA and CDR2 FQGNSA.

The sample holds a few counts of this clone. The chain couples TRBV4-2 to TRBJ2-1; D unresolved. The germline V gene encodes CDR1 LGHNA and CDR2 YNFKEQ. V lost 0 bases and J 10 bases, leaving 10 bases between the germline ends. This CDR3 spans 13 amino acids. The CDR3 here is CASSQDNPREQFF. In DNA, the CDR3 is TGTGCCAGCAGCCAAGATAACCCAAGGGAGCAGTTCTTC.

The rearrangement joins TRBV28 to TRBJ2-1; tentative D call: TRBD2 (6 bases). This CDR3 has 13 residues. Germline CDR1 MDHEN, CDR2 SYDVKM. V lost 6 bases, J lost 5 bases, and 11 bases lay in between. CDR3 nucleotides: TGTGCCAGCAGCACTAGCTTCAACAATGAGCAGTTCTTC. It yields the protein CASSTSFNNEQFF.

The chain couples TRBV2 to TRBJ2-7; D gene unclear. Trimming removed 5 bases from V and 4 bases from J, with 9 bases in between. The CDR3 sequence is 12 residues long. Germline CDR1 SNHLY, CDR2 FYNNEI. The CDR3: CASSTETYEQYF. The CDR3 DNA is TGTGCCAGCAGTACAGAAACTTACGAGCAGTACTTC.

J is TRBJ1-5 and V is TRBV6-1; 7 nucleotides match TRBD1. CDR1 is MNHNS and CDR2 is SASEGT in the germline V gene. There are 15 residues in the CDR3. Unmatched junction bases numbered 5, after V lost 6 bases and J lost 0 bases. Here the CDR3 reads CASSADRASNQPQHF. The CDR3 nucleotides are TGTGCCAGCAGCGCTGACAGGGCTAGCAATCAGCCCCAGCATTTT.

The chain joins TRBV5-4 to TRBJ2-3; 7 nucleotides agree with TRBD2. V shed 5 bases and J 0 bases; nucleotides not matched to a gene: 9. The CDR3 has 16 residues. Looked up from germline, CDR1 is SGHNT and CDR2 is YYREEE (reference sequence). This chain's CDR3 is CASRLQAGVSTDTQYF. CDR3 nucleotides: TGTGCCAGCAGGTTACAGGCGGGAGTTAGCACAGATACGCAGTATTTT. The entire variable domain, with the rest obtained from reference TRBV5-4 and TRBJ2-3, is as follows: ETGVTQSPTHLIKTRGQQVTLRCSSQSGHNTVSWYQQALGQGPQFIFQYYREEENGRGNFPPRFSGLQFPNYSSELNVNALELDDSALYLCASRLQAGVSTDTQYFGPGTRLTVL.